This T cell receptor (beta chain) was sequenced in a study of blood T cells in healthy people across ages. Study-wide points: Conclusively comparing naive with antigen-experienced cells was impossible with unsorted PBMCs.

This clonotype was detected a few times. Its matching antigen is unknown. Then a second PCR, running roughly 7 to 11 cycles, was carried out with a sample-barcoded 5' primer and a J-beta primer mix. TCRdb re-derived calls from the 5' RACE reads in MiXCR, one entry per CDR3 protein. The repertoire consists of around 1,000,000 distinct CDR3 sequences, with approximately 26% occurring once and the leading ten covering 0.75%. These data were also filed under a second study, of T cells of mothers and their children. As that study records: Thymic selection, a shaping force on TCR recombination output, acts similarly in related and unrelated pairs.

This sequence was found in a girl aged 2 to 9 in good health. The sequencing input was blood.

The CDR3 DNA reads TGTGCCAGCAGTTATGGAGAGGGGCAGTTCTTC. It encodes CASSYGEGQFF. This chain joins TRBV6-5 and TRBJ2-1; D is perhaps TRBD2 (5 bases). The CDR3 covers 11 residues. The germline V and J ends were trimmed by 3 bases and 12 bases, with 9 bases remaining between them. Looked up from germline, CDR1 is MNHEY and CDR2 is SVGAGI.